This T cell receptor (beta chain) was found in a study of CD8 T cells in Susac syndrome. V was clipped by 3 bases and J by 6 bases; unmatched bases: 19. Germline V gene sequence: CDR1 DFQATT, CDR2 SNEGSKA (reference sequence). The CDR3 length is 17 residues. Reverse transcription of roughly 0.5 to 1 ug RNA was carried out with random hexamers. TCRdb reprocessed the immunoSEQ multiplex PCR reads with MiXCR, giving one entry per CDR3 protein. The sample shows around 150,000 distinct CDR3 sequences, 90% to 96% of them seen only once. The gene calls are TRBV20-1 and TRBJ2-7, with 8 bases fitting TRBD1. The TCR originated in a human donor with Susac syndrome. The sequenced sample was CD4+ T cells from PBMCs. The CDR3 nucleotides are TGCAGTGCTAGCCCTAGGGGTTTGGGACAGGCTTCTGCCGAGCAGTACTTC. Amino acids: CSASPRGLGQASAEQYF.